This entry lists 9 T cell receptor beta chains sequenced from one sample in a study of Ad26.COV2.S vaccination and SARS-CoV-2 variants. This table comes from immunoSEQ multiplex PCR, and its TCRdb copy is limited to in-frame clones, with some not included. The sample has around 140,000 clones, 86% seen once. The sequencing here drew on peripheral blood, taken after recovery from COVID-19. Receptor source: a human donor who had recovered from COVID-19.

The J gene is TRBJ1-1, the V gene TRBV5-4; D unclear. The CDR3 is made up of 13 amino acids. The ends were cut back, 4 bases at V and 4 bases at J, with 11 bases in the middle. Per germline, CDR1 SGHNT and CDR2 YYREEE (reference sequence). CDR3 bases: TGTGCCAGCAGCCGAATTTATTCCACTGAAGCTTTCTTT. Protein sequence: CASSRIYSTEAFF.

This clone was detected only once. The V and J genes are TRBV4-3 and TRBJ2-2; 12 bases match TRBD1. CDR1 is LGHNA, CDR2 YSLEER, per germline. This CDR3 region has 17 residues. V shed 4 bases and J 3 bases; nucleotides not matched to a gene: 6. DNA of the CDR3: TGCGCCAGCAGCCGTGGGACAGGGGGCGCGGACACCGGGGAGCTGTTTTTT. It encodes CASSRGTGGADTGELFF.

This chain joins TRBV11-2 and TRBJ1-1, with TRBD1 matching over 10 bases. Germline V CDR1 and CDR2: SGHAT, FQNNGV. V shed 2 bases and J 5 bases; nucleotides not matched to a gene: 5. The CDR3 spans 15 residues. The CDR3 bases are TGTGCCAGCAGCTTAAGGACAGGGGGATTGACTGAAGCTTTCTTT. This encodes CASSLRTGGLTEAFF.

The chain couples TRBV25-1 to TRBJ2-1; D not resolved. The CDR3 totals 13 residues. Trimming stripped 7 bases from V and 8 bases from J, with 15 bases between. CDR1 is MGHDK and CDR2 is SYGVNS in the germline V gene. Written as DNA, the CDR3 is TGTGCCAGCACCCACCGAGGCAAATATGAGCAGTTCTTC. Translating it yields CASTHRGKYEQFF.

V is TRBV4-1 and J is TRBJ2-4; D gene unclear. The CDR3 sequence is 15 residues long. V was trimmed by 4 bases and J by 0 bases, leaving 10 bases between them. CDR1 is MGHRA and CDR2 is YSYEKL in the germline V gene. This CDR3 reads CASSRSRLAKNIQYF. The CDR3 nucleotides read TGCGCCAGCAGCCGGAGTCGACTAGCCAAAAACATTCAGTACTTC.

The V and J genes are TRBV7-2 and TRBJ1-1; D is unclear. This CDR3 has 13 amino acids. Germline V gene sequence: CDR1 SGHTA, CDR2 FQGNSA. V was clipped by 6 bases and J by 4 bases, with 12 bases between them. CDR3 protein: CASRLSVGTEAFF. CDR3 sequence (DNA): TGTGCCAGCAGATTATCAGTAGGCACTGAAGCTTTCTTT.

This sequence joins TRBV30 and TRBJ1-6; D is unresolved. The V gene lost 3 bases and the J gene lost 3 bases, with 9 bases spanning the gap. CDR1 GTSNPN and CDR2 SVGIG come from the germline V gene (reference sequence). There are 14 residues in the CDR3. CDR3 nucleotide sequence: TGTGCCTGGAGACGAGACTACTATAATTCACCCCTCCACTTT. Residues: CAWRRDYYNSPLHF.

This chain links TRBV4-1 with TRBJ2-7; 8 bases fit TRBD1. The V gene's germline CDR1 is MGHRA and CDR2 YSYEKL. The CDR3 is made up of 17 amino acids. Trimming cost V 0 bases and J 3 bases; bases outside gene matches: 10. The CDR3 protein is CASSQDAFTGGNYEQYF. CDR3 in DNA: TGCGCCAGCAGCCAAGATGCTTTCACAGGGGGGAACTACGAGCAGTACTTC.

This chain links TRBV4-3 with TRBJ2-1; D might be TRBD1 (6 bases). The V end lost 5 bases, the J end lost 8 bases, and 19 bases lay between the germline ends. Germline V lookup: CDR1 LGHNA, CDR2 YSLEER. The CDR3 is 15 amino acids. The CDR3 is CASSSENDGQYEQFF. In DNA, the CDR3 is TGCGCCAGCAGCTCCGAAAACGATGGACAGTATGAGCAGTTCTTC.